Listed below are T cell receptor beta chains from one sample, sequenced in a study of T cells in Graves' hyperthyroidism and ophthalmopathy. MiXCR, run by TCRdb on the multiplex PCR reads, gives a single entry per CDR3 protein. The table shows roughly 600,000 distinct CDR3 sequences, with approximately 15% occurring only once. Specimen: blood. These receptors all stem from a woman in her forties or fifties with Graves' ophthalmopathy. CDR3s include the opening cysteine and the closing phenylalanine or tryptophan. A D gene is named only where the DNA matches it firmly. Expanded clones are given a class, and other clones once, few, many or no size at all.

CDR3 protein | CDR3 DNA | J gene | D gene | V gene | clone size
CASSQGWDRASPLHF | TGTGCCAGCAGCCAAGGCTGGGACAGGGCTTCACCCCTCCACTTT | TRBJ1-6 | TRBD1 | TRBV3-1 | few
CASSPQTGVVVTGELFF | TGTGCCAGCTCACCTCAGACAGGTGTCGTCGTTACCGGGGAGCTGTTTTTT | TRBJ2-2 | . | TRBV18 | .
CATTWDPYTEAFF | TGTGCCACCACTTGGGACCCCTACACTGAAGCTTTCTTT | TRBJ1-1 | . | TRBV15 | many
CSARGWAGTSNNNEQFF | TGCAGTGCTAGAGGCTGGGCCGGGACTAGCAACAACAATGAGCAGTTCTTC | TRBJ2-1 | TRBD2 | TRBV20-1 | many
CASSTVGYSNQPQHF | TGTGCCAGTAGTACGGTGGGATATAGCAATCAGCCCCAGCATTTT | TRBJ1-5 | . | TRBV19 | .
CASSLVAGADTQYF | TGTGCCAGCAGTTTAGTAGCGGGAGCAGATACGCAGTATTTT | TRBJ2-3 | TRBD2 | TRBV5-1 | many
CASSLYGENTEAFF | TGTGCCAGCAGTTTATACGGGGAGAACACTGAAGCTTTCTTT | TRBJ1-1 | . | TRBV27 | many
CASSLASAFTDTQYF | TGCGCCAGCAGCTTGGCTAGCGCGTTCACAGATACGCAGTATTTT | TRBJ2-3 | . | TRBV5-1 | .
CASSPPNLGSYNEQFF | TGTGCCAGCTCACCACCGAACCTGGGCTCCTACAATGAGCAGTTCTTC | TRBJ2-1 | . | TRBV18 | .
CASSLTGRDSEQFF | TGTGCCAGCAGCTTAACGGGTCGAGACAGTGAGCAGTTCTTC | TRBJ2-1 | . | TRBV7-3 | few
CASLGGNEQFF | TGTGCCAGCCTTGGGGGGAATGAGCAGTTCTTC | TRBJ2-1 | . | TRBV7-9 | many
CASSLLAGERISSYNEQFF | TGCGCCAGCAGCTTGTTAGCGGGAGAAAGAATTAGCTCCTACAATGAGCAGTTCTTC | TRBJ2-1 | TRBD2 | TRBV5-1 | many
CASSEYRQGDNEQFF | TGTGCCAGCAGTGAATATCGGCAGGGTGACAATGAGCAGTTCTTC | TRBJ2-1 | . | TRBV25-1 | .